The 9 T cell receptor beta chains below all came from one sample that was sequenced in a study of blood T cell repertoires in COVID-19. TCRdb's table, derived via immunoSEQ multiplex PCR, lists solely in-frame clones and lacks some. This table holds about 95,000 clones, around 86% found once. Sequencing used peripheral blood. Receptors originate from a woman between 65 and 79 years old with acute or convalescent COVID-19.

This clone has just a few counts. The rearrangement uses TRBV7-9 and TRBJ2-1; 13 bases map to TRBD2. V lost 2 bases and J lost 2; bases outside the gene matches: 6. The CDR3 is 18 amino acids. Germline CDR1 and CDR2: SEHNR and FQNEAQ (reference sequence). The CDR3 is CASSLKLAGGFPYNEQFF. CDR3 in DNA: TGTGCCAGCAGCTTAAAACTAGCGGGAGGGTTCCCCTACAATGAGCAGTTCTTC.

CDR3 sequence reads: CASSHRQEQETQYF. CDR3 in DNA: TGTGCCAGCAGCCATCGACAGGAACAAGAGACCCAGTACTTC. This chain connects TRBV3-1 (or the pseudogene TRBV3-2) to TRBJ2-5; D might be TRBD1 (6 bases). Trimming pared 3 bases from V and 2 bases from J, leaving 10 bases between. Germline V CDR1 and CDR2: LGHDT, YNNKEL (reference sequence). This CDR3 contains 14 residues.

V gene TRBV3-1 (or the pseudogene TRBV3-2) combines with J gene TRBJ2-2, with 13 positions matching TRBD2. This CDR3 is 16 amino acids long. V was pared by 4 bases and J by 7 bases, with 6 bases of the junction left unmatched. Looked up from germline, CDR1 is LGHDT and CDR2 is YNNKEL (reference sequence). CDR3 sequence (DNA): TGTGCCAGCAGCCCCTCACTAGCGGGAGGGCTCGGGGAGCTGTTTTTT. This encodes CASSPSLAGGLGELFF.

V and J are TRBV12-3 or TRBV12-4 and TRBJ1-1; D is perhaps TRBD1 (5 bases). The germline V and J ends were trimmed by 3 bases and 5 bases, with 10 bases remaining between them. The CDR3 runs to 13 residues. This CDR3 reads CASSLGGTTEAFF. Written as DNA, the CDR3 is TGTGCCAGCAGTTTGGGGGGGACGACTGAAGCTTTCTTT.

V is TRBV15 and J is TRBJ1-4, with 8 positions matching TRBD1. The CDR3 contains 18 residues. Germline lookup yields CDR1 LNHNV and CDR2 YYDKDF (reference sequence). The V and J ends lost 0 bases and 2 bases, in that order; junction bases with no gene match: 8. CDR3 in amino acids: CATSRDPSTGATNEKLFF. The DNA of the CDR3 is TGTGCCACCAGCAGAGATCCCTCGACAGGGGCGACTAATGAAAAACTGTTTTTT.

This chain links TRBV19 with TRBJ1-4, with a tentative D call TRBD1 (5 bases). This CDR3 contains 15 residues. Trimming pared 4 bases from V and 4 bases from J, leaving 13 bases between. Germline-derived CDR1 and CDR2 are LNHDA and SQIVND (reference sequence). CDR3 coding DNA: TGTGCCAGTAGTAAGGGCACAGGCCTTAATGAAAAACTGTTTTTT. This encodes CASSKGTGLNEKLFF.

The V gene is TRBV28, the J gene TRBJ1-2; D perhaps matches TRBD1 (5 bases). Germline V gene data show CDR1 as MDHEN and CDR2 as SYDVKM. This CDR3 has 15 residues. The V end lost 7 bases, the J end lost 3 bases, and 18 bases lay between the germline ends. CDR3: CASNLLGTGDYGYTF. The CDR3 nucleotides are TGTGCCAGCAACTTACTGGGGACGGGAGACTATGGCTACACCTTC.

This chain connects TRBV3-1 (or the pseudogene TRBV3-2) to TRBJ2-3, with a possible D match to TRBD2 (6 bases). The V end lost 0 bases, the J end lost 0 bases, and 10 bases lay between the germline ends. The CDR3 consists of 16 residues. CDR1 and CDR2 from the germline V gene are LGHDT and YNNKEL (reference sequence). CDR3 loop: CASSQDGGSSTDTQYF. In DNA, the CDR3 is TGTGCCAGCAGCCAAGACGGGGGATCTAGCACAGATACGCAGTATTTT.

The chain employs TRBV11-2 and TRBJ1-3; the match to TRBD1 covers 7 bases. Trimming cost V 6 bases and J 0 bases; bases outside gene matches: 2. The CDR3 contains 14 residues. Germline CDR1 SGHAT, CDR2 FQNNGV. In DNA form, the CDR3 reads TGTGCCAGCAGAAGACAGGGCTCTGGAAACACCATATATTTT. As protein: CASRRQGSGNTIYF.